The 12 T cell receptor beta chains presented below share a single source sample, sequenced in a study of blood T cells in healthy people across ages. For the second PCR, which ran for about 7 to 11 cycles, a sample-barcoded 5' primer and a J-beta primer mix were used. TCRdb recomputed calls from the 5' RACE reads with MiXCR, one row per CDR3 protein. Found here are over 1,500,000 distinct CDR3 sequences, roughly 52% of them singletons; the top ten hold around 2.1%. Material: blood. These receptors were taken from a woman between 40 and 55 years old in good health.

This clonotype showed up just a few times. CDR3 nucleotide sequence: TGTGCCAGCAGCTCACCGCCTACTAGCGGGGGAAGGAATGAGCAGTTCTTC. Its protein is CASSSPPTSGGRNEQFF. The chain joins TRBV7-2 to TRBJ2-1; 11 bases match TRBD2. In germline, CDR1 is SGHTA, CDR2 FQGNSA. The junction had 12 bases not matched to a gene; V was cut back by 4 bases and J by 7 bases. The CDR3 is 17 amino acids. The full variable domain, rest sourced from reference TRBV7-2 and TRBJ2-1, is GAGVSQSPSNKVTEKGKDVELRCDPISGHTALYWYRQSLGQGLEFLIYFQGNSAPDKSGLPSDRFSAERTGGSVSTLTIQRTQQEDSAVYLCASSSPPTSGGRNEQFFGPGTRLTVL.

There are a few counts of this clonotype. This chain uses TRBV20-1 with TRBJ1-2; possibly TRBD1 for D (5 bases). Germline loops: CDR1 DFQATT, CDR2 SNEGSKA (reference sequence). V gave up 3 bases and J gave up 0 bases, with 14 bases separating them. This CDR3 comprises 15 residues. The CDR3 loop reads CSASNPQGSNYGYTF. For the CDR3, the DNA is TGCAGTGCTAGCAACCCTCAGGGTTCTAACTATGGCTACACCTTC.

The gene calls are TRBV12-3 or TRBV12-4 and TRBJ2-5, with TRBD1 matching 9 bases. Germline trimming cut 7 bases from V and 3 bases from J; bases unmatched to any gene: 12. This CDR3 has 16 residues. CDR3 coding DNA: TGTGCCAGCACCCTGGGGGGGACAGGGTTTGAAGAGACCCAGTACTTC. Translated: CASTLGGTGFEETQYF.

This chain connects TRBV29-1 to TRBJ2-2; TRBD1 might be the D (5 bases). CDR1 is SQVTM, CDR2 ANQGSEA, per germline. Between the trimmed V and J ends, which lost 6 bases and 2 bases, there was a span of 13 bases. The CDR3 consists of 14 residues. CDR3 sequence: CSVRQLTNTGELFF. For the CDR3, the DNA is TGCAGCGTCCGACAGCTAACAAACACCGGGGAGCTGTTTTTT.

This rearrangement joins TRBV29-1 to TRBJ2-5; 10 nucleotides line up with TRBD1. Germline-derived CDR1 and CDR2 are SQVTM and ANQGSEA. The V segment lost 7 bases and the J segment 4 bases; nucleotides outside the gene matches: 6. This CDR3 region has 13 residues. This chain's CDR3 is CSARQGAAETQYF. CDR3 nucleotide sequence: TGCAGCGCCAGACAGGGGGCGGCAGAGACCCAGTACTTC.

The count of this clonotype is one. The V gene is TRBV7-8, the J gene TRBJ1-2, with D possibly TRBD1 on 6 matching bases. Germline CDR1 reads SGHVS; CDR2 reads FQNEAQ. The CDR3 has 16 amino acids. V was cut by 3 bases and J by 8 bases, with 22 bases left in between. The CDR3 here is CASSFAITGMGKGYTF. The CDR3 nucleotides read TGTGCCAGCAGCTTCGCTATCACAGGGATGGGTAAAGGCTACACCTTC.

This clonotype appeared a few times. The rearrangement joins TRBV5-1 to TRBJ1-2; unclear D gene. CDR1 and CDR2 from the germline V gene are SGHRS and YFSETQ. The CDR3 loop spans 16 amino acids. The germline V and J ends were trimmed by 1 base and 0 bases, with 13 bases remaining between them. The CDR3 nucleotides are TGCGCCAGCAGCTTGCCTTCAGAAATAGCTAACTATGGCTACACCTTC. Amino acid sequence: CASSLPSEIANYGYTF.

Here the CDR3 reads CASSVGVVEGSPLHF. CDR3 DNA sequence: TGTGCCAGCAGCGTAGGGGTTGTGGAGGGTTCACCCCTCCACTTT. V gene TRBV7-9 combines with J gene TRBJ1-6; a possible D gene is TRBD1 (5 bases). The germline V gene has CDR1 SEHNR and CDR2 FQNEAQ (reference sequence). V lost 5 bases to trimming and J lost 9 bases, with 17 bases between them. This CDR3 is built from 15 residues.

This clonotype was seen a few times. The CDR3 bases are TGTGCCAGCGCCATCTCGACAGGCTGGGGTTACAATGAGCAGTTCTTC. It yields the protein CASAISTGWGYNEQFF. This sequence joins TRBV11-3 and TRBJ2-1; D perhaps matches TRBD1 (6 bases). Germline V lookup: CDR1 SGHNT, CDR2 YENEEA. This CDR3 has 16 residues. V was trimmed by 8 bases and J by 4 bases, leaving 21 bases between them.

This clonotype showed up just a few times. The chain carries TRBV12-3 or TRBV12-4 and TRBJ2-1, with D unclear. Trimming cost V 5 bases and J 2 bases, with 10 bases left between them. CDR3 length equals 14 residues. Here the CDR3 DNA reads TGTGCCAGCAGTAGAAGGCGGACCTACAATGAGCAGTTCTTC. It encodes CASSRRRTYNEQFF.

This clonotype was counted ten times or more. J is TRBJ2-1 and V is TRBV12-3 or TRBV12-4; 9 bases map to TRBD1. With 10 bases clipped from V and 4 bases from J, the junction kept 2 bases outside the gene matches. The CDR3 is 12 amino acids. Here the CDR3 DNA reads TGTGCCACCGGGACAGGGTACAATGAGCAGTTCTTC. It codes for CATGTGYNEQFF.

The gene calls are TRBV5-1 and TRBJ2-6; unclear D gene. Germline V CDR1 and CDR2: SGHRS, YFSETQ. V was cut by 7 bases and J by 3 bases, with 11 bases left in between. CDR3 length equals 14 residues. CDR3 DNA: TGCGCCAGCGGATATTTTGTTGGGGCCAACGTCCTGACTTTC. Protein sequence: CASGYFVGANVLTF.